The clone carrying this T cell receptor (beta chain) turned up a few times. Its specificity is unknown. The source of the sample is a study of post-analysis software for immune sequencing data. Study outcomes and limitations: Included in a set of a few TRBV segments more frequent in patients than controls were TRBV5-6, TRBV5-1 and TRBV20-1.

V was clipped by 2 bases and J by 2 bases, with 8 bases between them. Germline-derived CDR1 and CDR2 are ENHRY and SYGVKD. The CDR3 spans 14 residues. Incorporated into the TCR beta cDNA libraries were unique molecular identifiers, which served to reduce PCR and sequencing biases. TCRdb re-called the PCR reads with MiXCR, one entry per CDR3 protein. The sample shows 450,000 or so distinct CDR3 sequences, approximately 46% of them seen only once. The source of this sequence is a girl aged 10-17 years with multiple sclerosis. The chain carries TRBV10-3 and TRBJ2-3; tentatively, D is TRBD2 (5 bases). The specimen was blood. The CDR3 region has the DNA TGTGCCATCAGTGAGGAGAGGGTCACAGATACGCAGTATTTT. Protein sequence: CAISEERVTDTQYF.